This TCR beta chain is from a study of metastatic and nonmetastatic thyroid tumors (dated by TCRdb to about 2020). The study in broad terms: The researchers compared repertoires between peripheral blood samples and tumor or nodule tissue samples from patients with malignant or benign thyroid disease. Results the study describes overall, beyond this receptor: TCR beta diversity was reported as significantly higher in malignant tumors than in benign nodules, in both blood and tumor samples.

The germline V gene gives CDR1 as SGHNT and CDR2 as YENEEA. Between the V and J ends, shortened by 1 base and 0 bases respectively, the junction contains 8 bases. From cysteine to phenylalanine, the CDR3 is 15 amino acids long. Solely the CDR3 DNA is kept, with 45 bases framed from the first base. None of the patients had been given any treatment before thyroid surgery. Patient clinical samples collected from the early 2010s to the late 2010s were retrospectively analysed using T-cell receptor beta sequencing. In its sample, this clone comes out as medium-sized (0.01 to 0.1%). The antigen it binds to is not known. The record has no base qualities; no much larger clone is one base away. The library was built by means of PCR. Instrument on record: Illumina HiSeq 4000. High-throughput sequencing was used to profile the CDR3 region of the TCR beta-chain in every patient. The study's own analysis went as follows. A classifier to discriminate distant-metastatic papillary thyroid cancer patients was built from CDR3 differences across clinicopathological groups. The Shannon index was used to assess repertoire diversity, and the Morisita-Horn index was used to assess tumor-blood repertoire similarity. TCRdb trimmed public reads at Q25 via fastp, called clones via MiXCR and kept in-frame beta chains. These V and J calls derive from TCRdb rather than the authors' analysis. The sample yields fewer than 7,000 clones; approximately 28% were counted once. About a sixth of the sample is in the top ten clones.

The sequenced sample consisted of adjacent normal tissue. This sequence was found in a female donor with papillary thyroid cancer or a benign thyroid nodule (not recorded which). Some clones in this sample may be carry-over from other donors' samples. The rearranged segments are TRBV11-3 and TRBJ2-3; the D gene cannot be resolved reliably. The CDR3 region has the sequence CASSLGQQSTDTQYF. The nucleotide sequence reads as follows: TGTGCCAGCAGCTTAGGTCAGCAGAGCACAGATACGCAGTATTTT.